Shown below are 20 T cell receptor beta chains from a single sample sequenced in a study of vaccination effects on CD4 cells after COVID-19. CD4+ T cell isolation took place after approximately 11 days of culture. These receptors are not linked to any known antigen. The table came from immunoSEQ multiplex PCR; TCRdb's copy has only in-frame clones and leaves some out. The data show fewer than 75,000 clones, 77% seen once. The source material was CD4+ T cells from PBMCs cultured without peptide, sampled before COVID-19 vaccination. These receptors were collected from a human donor who received a COVID-19 vaccine.

This chain joins TRBV4-1 and TRBJ1-5, with 9 bases lining up with TRBD1. Germline CDR1 reads MGHRA; CDR2 reads YSYEKL. The V gene end was trimmed by 6 bases and the J gene end by 3 bases; junction bases not matched to a gene: 3. This CDR3 region has 14 residues. CDR3 sequence reads: CASSRTGDNQPQHF. CDR3 bases: TGCGCCAGCAGTCGGACAGGGGACAATCAGCCCCAGCATTTT.

The chain employs TRBV7-2 and TRBJ2-5, with 8 bases fitting TRBD2. This CDR3 has 15 residues. CDR1 is SGHTA, CDR2 FQGNSA, per germline. The ends lost 3 bases at V and 7 bases at J; junction bases unmatched: 10. Written as DNA, the CDR3 is TGTGCCAGCAGCTTTGACGGGGGGGCGAGGGTGACCCAGTACTTC. It encodes CASSFDGGARVTQYF.

The chain links TRBV2 to TRBJ1-4; no reliable D call. V was trimmed by 10 bases and J by 10 bases, leaving 13 bases between them. Germline values: CDR1 SNHLY, CDR2 FYNNEI. The CDR3 extends over 11 amino acids. Written as DNA, the CDR3 is TGTGCCACATTGCAGGTTGTAAAACTGTTTTTT. It specifies CATLQVVKLFF.

The rearrangement uses TRBV6-5 and TRBJ1-5; perhaps TRBD1 as D (6 bases). The ends were cut back, 2 bases at V and 0 bases at J, with 11 bases in the middle. Germline CDR1 MNHEY, CDR2 SVGAGI. The CDR3 length is 16 residues. The CDR3: CASSYGGDNSNQPQHF. CDR3 sequence (DNA): TGTGCCAGCAGTTACGGAGGGGACAATAGCAATCAGCCCCAGCATTTT.

This clone appeared a few times. J is TRBJ1-3 and V is TRBV7-9; maybe TRBD1 (6 bases). Germline V gene sequence: CDR1 SEHNR, CDR2 FQNEAQ (reference sequence). Trimming left V 3 bases short and J 6 bases short, with 12 bases between. The CDR3 is 14 residues long. As DNA, the CDR3 is TGTGCCAGCAGCTTCAGTCAGGGACAAAACACCATATATTTT. Translation: CASSFSQGQNTIYF.

The chain has TRBV3-1 (or the pseudogene TRBV3-2) and TRBJ2-2, with D maybe TRBD1 (6 bases). This CDR3 spans 15 amino acids. V lost 6 bases, J lost 6 bases, and 17 bases lay in between. CDR1 is LGHDT and CDR2 is YNNKEL in the germline V gene (reference sequence). In DNA, the CDR3 is TGTGCCAGCAGTTTCAGGGGACGGGGACCCGGGGAGCTGTTTTTT. Its translation: CASSFRGRGPGELFF.

This chain uses TRBV5-5 with TRBJ2-7, with D maybe TRBD1 (5 bases). Germline values: CDR1 SGHKS, CDR2 YYEKEE (reference sequence). The CDR3 loop spans 14 amino acids. V dropped 3 bases and J dropped 11 bases, with 21 bases sitting between them. CDR3 DNA: TGTGCCAGCAGCTCAGACACCGCTGTTAGCAGGGAGTACGTC. Encoded protein: CASSSDTAVSREYV.

The chain carries TRBV24-1 and TRBJ2-7; a possible D gene is TRBD1 (5 bases). This CDR3 has 11 residues. The V gene lost 9 bases and the J gene lost 3 bases, with 8 bases spanning the gap. CDR1 KGHDR and CDR2 SFDVKD come from the germline V gene. CDR3 DNA: TGTGCCACCGGGGCCAGCTACGAGCAGTACGTC. Its protein is CATGASYEQYV.

The chain couples TRBV19 to TRBJ1-2; a weak D match, TRBD1 (6 bases). CDR1 and CDR2 from the germline V gene are LNHDA and SQIVND (reference sequence). V lost 2 bases and J lost 8, with 18 bases in between. The CDR3 totals 15 residues. CDR3 loop: CASSIKTGPRWGYTF. The CDR3, as DNA: TGTGCCAGTAGTATAAAAACAGGGCCGAGATGGGGCTACACCTTC.

The V gene is TRBV29-1, the J gene TRBJ1-2; 9 nucleotides align to TRBD1. This CDR3 has 15 residues. Per the germline V gene, CDR1 is SQVTM and CDR2 is ANQGSEA. J gave up 2 bases and V 6 bases, and 10 bases lay outside the gene matches. The CDR3 reads CSVDEQGAENYGYTF. CDR3 bases: TGCAGCGTGGATGAACAGGGGGCGGAAAACTATGGCTACACCTTC. The full variable domain, completed using reference TRBV29-1 and TRBJ1-2, is SAVISQKPSRDICQRGTSLTIQCQVDSQVTMMFWYRQQPGQSLTLIATANQGSEATYESGFVIDKFPISRPNLTFSTLTVSNMSPEDSSIYLCSVDEQGAENYGYTFGSGTRLTVV.

The V and J genes are TRBV25-1 and TRBJ2-1; 7 bases fit TRBD1. The CDR3 runs 16 residues. After removal of 3 bases from V and 1 base from J, the junction contained 6 bases not matched to a gene. From germline, CDR1 is MGHDK and CDR2 SYGVNS. The CDR3 region is CASSDPTGRSYNEQFF. CDR3 nucleotides: TGTGCCAGCAGTGATCCGACAGGGAGATCCTACAATGAGCAGTTCTTC. The variable domain in full, with the rest retrieved from reference TRBV25-1 and TRBJ2-1, is EADIYQTPRYLVIGTGKKITLECSQTMGHDKMYWYQQDPGMELHLIHYSYGVNSTEKGDLSSESTVSRIRTEHFPLTLESARPSHTSQYLCASSDPTGRSYNEQFFGPGTRLTVL.

The gene calls are TRBV4-1 and TRBJ1-4; maybe TRBD1 (6 bases). Germline values: CDR1 MGHRA, CDR2 YSYEKL. The CDR3 has 15 amino acids. V was cut by 7 bases and J by 3 bases, with 15 bases left in between. The CDR3 DNA reads TGCGCCAGCACCAGAATGGGGGCCGCTAATGAAAAACTGTTTTTT. The encoded protein is CASTRMGAANEKLFF.

The chain carries TRBV5-1 and TRBJ2-2, with D hard to call. Trimming took off 0 bases at V and 1 base at J, with 7 bases between the two ends. This CDR3 contains 15 residues. The germline V gene encodes CDR1 SGHRS and CDR2 YFSETQ. Here the CDR3 DNA reads TGCGCCAGCAGCTTGGCCTTAGGGAACACCGGGGAGCTGTTTTTT. Its protein is CASSLALGNTGELFF.

The chain carries TRBV14 and TRBJ2-3, with D possibly matching TRBD2 (6 bases). The CDR3 consists of 17 residues. The V gene's germline CDR1 is SGHDN and CDR2 FVKESK. Trimming left V 0 bases short and J 2 bases short, with 15 bases between. The CDR3 DNA is TGTGCCAGCAGCCAAGAAGTAGGAGGGCCCTTCACAGATACGCAGTATTTT. It translates to CASSQEVGGPFTDTQYF.

V gene TRBV4-3 combines with J gene TRBJ1-6; no reliable D call. The germline V gene has CDR1 LGHNA and CDR2 YSLEER. The germline V and J ends were trimmed by 3 bases and 9 bases, with 15 bases remaining between them. CDR3 size: 15 residues. DNA of the CDR3: TGCGCCAGCAGCCAGGAAGACACATCTACTTCACCCCTCCACTTT. It codes for CASSQEDTSTSPLHF.

V gene TRBV30 combines with J gene TRBJ2-5, with D perhaps being TRBD1 or TRBD2 (5 bases each). The V and J ends lost 2 bases and 4 bases respectively, with 14 bases between them. Germline V gives CDR1 GTSNPN, CDR2 SVGIG (reference sequence). The CDR3 is made up of 14 amino acids. This CDR3 reads CAWSLSEGSETQYF. In DNA, the CDR3 is TGTGCCTGGAGTTTAAGCGAGGGGTCAGAGACCCAGTACTTC.

V gene TRBV6-5 combines with J gene TRBJ2-5, with TRBD2 matching over 12 bases. Germline CDR1 MNHEY, CDR2 SVGAGI. After removal of 5 bases from V and 5 bases from J, the junction contained 3 bases not matched to a gene. This CDR3 comprises 14 residues. CDR3 amino acids: CASSRLAGEETQYF. Here the CDR3 DNA reads TGTGCCAGCAGTCGACTAGCGGGGGAGGAGACCCAGTACTTC.

There are a few counts of this clone. The CDR3: CASSGVERGQGYTF. The CDR3 nucleotides are TGTGCCAGCAGCGGGGTCGAAAGGGGGCAAGGCTACACCTTC. The gene calls are TRBV5-5 and TRBJ1-2; 7 bases are shared with TRBD1. CDR1 is SGHKS and CDR2 is YYEKEE in the germline V gene (reference sequence). V shed 4 bases, J shed 8 bases, and the junction held 11 bases outside the gene matches. The CDR3 consists of 14 residues.

The rearrangement links TRBV18 to TRBJ1-1, with D possibly matching TRBD1 (6 bases). CDR1 KGHSH and CDR2 LQKENI come from the germline V gene. CDR3 length: 14 residues. V was pared by 3 bases and J by 5 bases, with 13 bases between. The CDR3 spells CASSPDGGGTEAFF. CDR3 nucleotide sequence: TGTGCCAGCTCACCCGACGGGGGCGGAACTGAAGCTTTCTTT.

This chain connects TRBV30 to TRBJ1-5; D uncertain. Trimming took off 2 bases at V and 2 bases at J, with 10 bases between the two ends. CDR1 GTSNPN and CDR2 SVGIG come from the germline V gene (reference sequence). This CDR3 has 14 amino acids. CDR3: CAWSSSWGNQPQHF. The DNA of the CDR3 is TGTGCCTGGAGTAGTTCCTGGGGCAATCAGCCCCAGCATTTT.